This T cell receptor (beta chain) comes out of a study of T cells in Graves' hyperthyroidism and ophthalmopathy. Amplification of TCR beta CDR3 regions was performed using RNA transcripts as template. First-round RT-PCR of the TCR CDR3 relied on the HTBI primer set. TCRdb re-called the multiplex PCR reads through MiXCR, storing one row per CDR3 protein. Of about 340,000 distinct CDR3 sequences listed, over 20% were seen once; the top ten hold over 45%. The sample holds many counts of this clonotype. What it binds is not known. Whole-study findings and limits: Blood also held most thyroid clonotypes expanded beyond 0.001.

Diagnosis of hyperthyroidism was new in patients aged 18 to 65, and its duration was under 2 months. Together with thyroid ultrasound, orbital computed tomography, serum thyroxine and TRAb, clinical symptoms were used for diagnoses. Source material for PBMCs was 10 ml fresh peripheral blood. Sequences were obtained from blood. This receptor was obtained from a woman in her forties or fifties with Graves' hyperthyroidism.

In DNA form, the CDR3 reads TGCAGTGCTAGGTTAAGGACGGCGTCTAGACCCGGGGAGCTGTTTTTT. The encoded protein is CSARLRTASRPGELFF. This chain joins TRBV20-1 and TRBJ2-2; no clear D gene. Trimming took 3 bases from V and 6 from J, leaving 20 bases between them. The CDR3 is 16 residues long. The germline gives CDR1 DFQATT, CDR2 SNEGSKA (reference sequence).